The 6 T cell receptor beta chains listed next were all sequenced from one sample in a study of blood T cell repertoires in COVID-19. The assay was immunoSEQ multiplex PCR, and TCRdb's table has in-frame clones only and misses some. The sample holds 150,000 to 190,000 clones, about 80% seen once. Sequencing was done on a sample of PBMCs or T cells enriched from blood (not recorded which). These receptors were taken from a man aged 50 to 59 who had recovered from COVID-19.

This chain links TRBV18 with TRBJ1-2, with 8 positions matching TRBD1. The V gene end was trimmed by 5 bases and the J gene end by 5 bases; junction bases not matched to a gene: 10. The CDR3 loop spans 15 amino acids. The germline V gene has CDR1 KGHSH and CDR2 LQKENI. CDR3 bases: TGTGCCAGCTCAACCCGGGACAGGCGGATTTATGGCTACACCTTC. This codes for CASSTRDRRIYGYTF.

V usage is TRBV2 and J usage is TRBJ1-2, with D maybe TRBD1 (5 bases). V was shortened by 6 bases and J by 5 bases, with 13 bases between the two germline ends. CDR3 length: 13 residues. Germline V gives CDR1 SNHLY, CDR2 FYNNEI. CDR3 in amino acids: CASSAQAQYGYTF. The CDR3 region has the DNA TGTGCCAGCAGCGCACAGGCCCAATATGGCTACACCTTC.

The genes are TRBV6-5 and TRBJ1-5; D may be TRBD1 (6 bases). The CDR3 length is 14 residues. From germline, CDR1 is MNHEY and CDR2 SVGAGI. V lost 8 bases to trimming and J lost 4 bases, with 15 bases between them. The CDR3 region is CASSSTGKNQPQHF. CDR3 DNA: TGTGCCAGCTCTAGTACAGGGAAGAATCAGCCCCAGCATTTT.

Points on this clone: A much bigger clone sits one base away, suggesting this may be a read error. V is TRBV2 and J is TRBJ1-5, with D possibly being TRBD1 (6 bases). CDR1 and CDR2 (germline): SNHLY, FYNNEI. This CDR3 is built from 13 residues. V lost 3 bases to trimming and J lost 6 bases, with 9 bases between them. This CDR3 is CASSEGAIQPQHF. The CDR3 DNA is TGTGCCAGCAGTGAGGGGGCGATTCAGCCCCAGCATTTT.

CDR3 bases: TGTGCCAGTAGTAGGGCAGACAATCAGCCCCAGCATTTT. It encodes CASSRADNQPQHF. The chain carries TRBV19 and TRBJ1-5; D gene ambiguous. CDR1 is LNHDA, CDR2 SQIVND, per germline (reference sequence). There are 13 residues in the CDR3. The V end lost 4 bases, the J end lost 3 bases, and 7 bases lay between the germline ends. The full variable domain, its missing parts supplied by reference TRBV19 and TRBJ1-5, is DGGITQSPKYLFRKEGQNVTLSCEQNLNHDAMYWYRQDPGQGLRLIYYSQIVNDFQKGDIAEGYSVSREKKESFPLTVTSAQKNPTAFYLCASSRADNQPQHFGDGTRLSIL.

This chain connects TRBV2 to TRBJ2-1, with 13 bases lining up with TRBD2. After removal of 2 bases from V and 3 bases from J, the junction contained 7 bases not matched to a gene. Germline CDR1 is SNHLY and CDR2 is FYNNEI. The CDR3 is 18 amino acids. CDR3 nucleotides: TGTGCCAGCAGTGAATACACCGGGACTAGCGGGGTCTACAATGAGCAGTTCTTC. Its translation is CASSEYTGTSGVYNEQFF.